Listed below are T cell receptor beta chains from one sample, sequenced in a study of OX40 agonist ivuxolimab in advanced cancers. Profiled with immunoSEQ multiplex PCR; TCRdb holds only in-frame clones, not every one. This sample yields about 140,000 clones, of which 90% are seen a single time; 1.1% belongs to the top ten. The sample consisted of CD4+ or CD8+ T cells sorted from blood, taken in a trial of the OX40 agonist ivuxolimab. The receptors come from an adult with an advanced solid tumor such as melanoma, head and neck, liver or kidney cancer. Both conserved end residues are part of each CDR3. A D gene is named only where the DNA matches it firmly. The size field is filled for only some rows; it gives once, few, many or a size class.

>TRBV6-1|TRBJ2-3|NA|NA
CASRGASTDTQYF
TGTGCCAGCAGAGGGGCCAGCACAGATACGCAGTATTTT
>TRBV5-1|TRBJ1-5|once|TRBD1
CASSPDRGNQPQHF
TGCGCCAGCAGCCCGGACAGGGGCAATCAGCCCCAGCATTTT
>TRBV9|TRBJ2-2|NA|NA
CASSVGAGSNTGELFF
TGTGCCAGCAGCGTAGGGGCGGGGTCGAACACCGGGGAGCTGTTTTTT
>TRBV4-2|TRBJ1-1|NA|TRBD1
CASSQDTGQGLMGTEAFF
TGTGCCAGCAGCCAAGATACGGGACAGGGGCTTATGGGGACTGAAGCTTTCTTT
>TRBV9|TRBJ2-1|once|NA
CASSVALTGRYNEQFF
TGTGCCAGCAGCGTAGCTTTAACGGGCCGGTACAATGAGCAGTTCTTC
>TRBV7-8|TRBJ1-4|NA|NA
CASHNTGLGVTGLFF
TGTGCCAGCCATAATACCGGTTTAGGAGTTACGGGACTGTTTTTT
>TRBV30|TRBJ1-1|NA|NA
CAWRVNWDTEAFF
TGTGCCTGGAGGGTAAATTGGGACACTGAAGCTTTCTTT
>TRBV5-4|TRBJ1-1|NA|NA
CAAGTRNTEAFF
TGTGCCGCGGGAACACGGAACACTGAAGCTTTCTTT
>TRBV28|TRBJ1-2|once|TRBD1
CASTVTGSNYGYTF
TGTGCCAGCACCGTGACAGGGAGTAACTATGGCTACACCTTC
>TRBV7-9|TRBJ1-2|NA|NA
CASSTKGENPKMGNYGYTF
TGTGCCAGCAGCACTAAAGGGGAAAACCCCAAGATGGGTAACTATGGCTACACCTTC
>TRBV5-4|TRBJ2-5|NA|NA
CASSGRYGSIETQYF
TGTGCCAGCAGCGGGCGGTATGGGTCAATAGAGACCCAGTACTTC
>TRBV18|TRBJ2-3|NA|TRBD2
CASSPFVAGGGTDTQYF
TGTGCCAGCTCACCTTTTGTAGCGGGAGGGGGCACAGATACGCAGTATTTT
>TRBV28|TRBJ1-5|NA|NA
CASRLIRDGNQPQHF
TGTGCCAGCAGATTGATCCGGGACGGGAATCAGCCCCAGCATTTT
>TRBV7-2|TRBJ1-2|NA|NA
CASSPGHRINYGYTF
TGTGCCAGCAGCCCGGGGCACAGGATCAACTATGGCTACACCTTC
>TRBV7-6|TRBJ2-5|NA|NA
CASSLVQGGDGTQYF
TGTGCCAGCAGCTTAGTCCAGGGTGGCGACGGGACCCAGTACTTC
>TRBV5-8|TRBJ2-5|NA|TRBD1
CASSSQGTKETQYF
TGTGCCAGCAGCTCACAGGGGACAAAAGAGACCCAGTACTTC
>TRBV11-3|TRBJ2-7|NA|NA
CASSLGPLYEQYF
TGTGCCAGCAGCTTAGGTCCGCTTTACGAGCAGTACTTC
>TRBV12-5|TRBJ1-1|NA|NA
CASGLNGGSGEAFF
TGTGCTAGTGGTTTGAACGGGGGGTCTGGTGAAGCTTTCTTT
>TRBV19|TRBJ2-7|NA|NA
CASSRHSYEQYF
TGTGCCAGTAGTCGGCACTCTTACGAGCAGTACTTC
>TRBV5-1|TRBJ2-1|NA|TRBD2
CASLPGLAGYNEQFF
TGCGCCAGCCTCCCGGGACTAGCGGGGTACAATGAGCAGTTCTTC
>TRBV6-5|TRBJ1-2|NA|TRBD1
CASSYLSTGNYGYTF
TGTGCCAGCAGTTACCTTTCGACAGGGAACTATGGCTACACCTTC
>TRBV7-8|TRBJ2-5|NA|TRBD2
CASGGERGIETQYF
TGTGCCAGCGGGGGGGAACGCGGGATCGAGACCCAGTACTTC
>TRBV7-6|TRBJ2-1|NA|TRBD2
CASSLGAGTSGSNEQFF
TGTGCCAGCAGCTTAGGGGCCGGGACTAGCGGTAGTAATGAGCAGTTCTTC
>TRBV6-5|TRBJ2-1|NA|TRBD2
CASSRGRARDEQFF
TGTGCCAGCAGCCGCGGGAGGGCCAGGGATGAGCAGTTCTTC
>TRBV9|TRBJ1-1|few|NA
CASSVAGGIQTEAFF
TGTGCCAGCAGCGTAGCTGGGGGGATTCAGACTGAAGCTTTCTTT
>TRBV4-3|TRBJ2-5|NA|NA
CASSQDTGLGETQYF
TGCGCCAGCAGCCAAGATACGGGGCTAGGGGAGACCCAGTACTTC
>TRBV7-2|TRBJ2-1|NA|NA
CASSLAVGEQFF
TGTGCCAGCAGCTTAGCGGTCGGTGAGCAGTTCTTC
>TRBV27|TRBJ1-4|NA|NA
CASSLSLGSTNEKLFF
TGTGCCAGCAGTTTATCTCTAGGGTCAACTAATGAAAAACTGTTTTTT
>TRBV30|TRBJ2-3|NA|NA
CAWRQMSGGRTDTQYF
TGTGCCTGGAGGCAAATGAGCGGAGGGCGCACAGATACGCAGTATTTT
>TRBV18|TRBJ2-1|NA|TRBD2
CASSPGTSGAWSEQFF
TGTGCCAGCTCACCAGGGACTAGCGGGGCATGGAGTGAGCAGTTCTTC
>TRBV5-1|TRBJ2-2|NA|NA
CASRLAADTGELFF
TGCGCCAGCAGACTAGCCGCGGACACCGGGGAGCTGTTTTTT
>TRBV28|TRBJ2-2|NA|NA
CASSDHVKGGELFF
TGTGCCAGCAGTGACCACGTGAAGGGCGGGGAGCTGTTTTTT
>TRBV18|TRBJ2-7|few|NA
CASSPASGSTEQYF
TGTGCCAGCTCACCGGCGTCAGGGTCCACCGAGCAGTACTTC
>TRBV19|TRBJ1-2|NA|NA
CASSTGTTVDYGYTF
TGTGCCAGTAGTACGGGGACTACAGTTGACTATGGCTACACCTTC
>TRBV7-2|TRBJ2-3|NA|NA
CASSSPPGTPMDTQYF
TGTGCCAGCAGCTCCCCGCCCGGGACGCCCATGGATACGCAGTATTTT
>TRBV9|TRBJ1-3|NA|NA
CASSVLDSLSGNTIYF
TGTGCCAGCAGCGTCTTAGACAGCCTTTCTGGAAACACCATATATTTT
>TRBV30|TRBJ2-2|NA|TRBD2
CAWAGTSVNTGELFF
TGTGCCTGGGCCGGGACTAGCGTTAACACCGGGGAGCTGTTTTTT
>TRBV5-1|TRBJ2-5|NA|NA
CASSTWESETQYF
TGCGCCAGCAGCACCTGGGAATCGGAGACCCAGTACTTC
>TRBV6-5|TRBJ1-6|NA|NA
CASSKDSWDNSPLHF
TGTGCCAGCAGTAAGGACAGCTGGGATAATTCACCCCTCCACTTT
>TRBV11-2|TRBJ2-5|NA|TRBD1
CASSLAWQGEETQYF
TGTGCCAGCAGCTTAGCGTGGCAGGGGGAAGAGACCCAGTACTTC
>TRBV6-5|TRBJ1-6|NA|NA
CASSYVTVDNSPLHF
TGTGCCAGCAGTTACGTGACGGTCGATAATTCACCCCTCCACTTT
>TRBV2|TRBJ2-6|NA|NA
CASRGGQSNSGANVLTF
TGTGCCAGCAGGGGGGGACAGTCAAATTCTGGGGCCAACGTCCTGACTTTC
>TRBV10-3|TRBJ2-1|NA|NA
CAIRSPLVGGNNEQFF
TGTGCCATCAGGAGCCCCTTAGTAGGAGGAAACAATGAGCAGTTCTTC
>TRBV6-5|TRBJ1-5|NA|TRBD1
CASTPGQGKQPQHF
TGTGCCAGCACCCCGGGACAGGGCAAGCAGCCCCAGCATTTT
>TRBV28|TRBJ2-7|NA|NA
CASSPRLVSSYEQYF
TGTGCCAGCAGTCCAAGACTTGTGAGCTCCTACGAGCAGTACTTC
>TRBV9|TRBJ1-4|NA|TRBD1
CASSHSGQVNEKLFF
TGTGCCAGCAGCCACTCGGGACAGGTTAATGAAAAACTGTTTTTT
>TRBV12-5|TRBJ1-1|NA|TRBD1
CASGLVPKDRGHTGNTEAFF
TGTGCTAGTGGTTTGGTACCAAAGGACAGGGGGCACACCGGGAACACTGAAGCTTTCTTT
>TRBV9|TRBJ1-1|NA|NA
CASSVGGGHTEAFF
TGTGCCAGCAGCGTAGGAGGGGGTCACACTGAAGCTTTCTTT
>TRBV6-1|TRBJ1-1|NA|NA
CASSLGLNTEAFF
TGTGCCAGCAGCTTGGGATTGAACACTGAAGCTTTCTTT
>TRBV30|TRBJ2-7|NA|NA
CAWKQGYEQYF
TGTGCCTGGAAACAGGGCTACGAGCAGTACTTC
>TRBV5-6|TRBJ1-1|NA|TRBD1
CASRYTSGTVMNTEAFF
TGTGCCAGCAGGTACACATCGGGGACAGTCATGAACACTGAAGCTTTCTTT
>TRBV7-7|TRBJ2-5|NA|NA
CASSPAGEETQYF
TGTGCTAGCAGCCCCGCTGGGGAAGAGACCCAGTACTTC